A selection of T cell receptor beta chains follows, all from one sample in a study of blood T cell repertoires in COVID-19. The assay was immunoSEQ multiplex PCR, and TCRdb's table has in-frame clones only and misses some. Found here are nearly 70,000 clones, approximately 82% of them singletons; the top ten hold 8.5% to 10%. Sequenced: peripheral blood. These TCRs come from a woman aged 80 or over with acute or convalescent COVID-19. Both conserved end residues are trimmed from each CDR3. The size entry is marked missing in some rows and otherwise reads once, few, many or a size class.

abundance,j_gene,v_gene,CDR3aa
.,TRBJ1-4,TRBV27,ASSLFGTGLEKLF
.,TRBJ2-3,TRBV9,ASSVLGGADTQY
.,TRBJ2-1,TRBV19,ASSIPAGGRGNEQF
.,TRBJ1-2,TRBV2,ASIPRLLDYGYT
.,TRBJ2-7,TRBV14,ASSLGTMNEQY
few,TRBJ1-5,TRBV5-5,ASSQVGGSNQPQH
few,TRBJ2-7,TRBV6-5,ASSYTGQGAEQY
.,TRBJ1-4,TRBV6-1,ASSEARQNNEKLF
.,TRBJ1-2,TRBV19,ASRTGENYGYT
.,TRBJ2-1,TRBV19,ASSISKANNEQF
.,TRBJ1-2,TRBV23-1,ASSHATGGGSPSCT
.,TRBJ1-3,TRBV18,ASSPADRFTGNTIY
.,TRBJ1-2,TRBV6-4,ASSDSKDRAVYGYT
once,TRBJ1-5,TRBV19,ASSIRMTGRGNQPQH
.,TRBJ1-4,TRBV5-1,ASSVTSANEKLF
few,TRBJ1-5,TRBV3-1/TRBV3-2,ASSFTGTGGIAMAQPQH
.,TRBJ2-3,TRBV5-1,ASSPWGVVGRTDTQY
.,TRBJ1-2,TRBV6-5,ASSYWQGDYGYT
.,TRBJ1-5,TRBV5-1,ASSLGDTAVNQPQH
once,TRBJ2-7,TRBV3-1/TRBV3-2,ASSLQPGMWEQY
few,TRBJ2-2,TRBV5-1,ASSPGQNTGELF
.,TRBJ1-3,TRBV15,ATSRDMAGGTLRGNTIY
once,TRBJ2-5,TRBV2,ASTQETQY
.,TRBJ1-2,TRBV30,AWKGQGTNYGYT
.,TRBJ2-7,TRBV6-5,ASSFTPGGTSYEQY
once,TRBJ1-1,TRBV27,ASSLDRGPREAF
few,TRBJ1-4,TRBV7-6,ASSLALQGMRANEKLF
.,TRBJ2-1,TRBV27,ASSFTARNEQF
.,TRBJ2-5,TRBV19,ASTDRHQETQY
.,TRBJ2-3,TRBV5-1,ASSLARSDTQY
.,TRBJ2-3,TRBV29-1,SVGQGSTDTQY
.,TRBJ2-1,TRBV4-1,ASSQLAGGPDEQF
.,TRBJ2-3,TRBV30,AWSKRGGTDTQY
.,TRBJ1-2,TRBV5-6,ASSRDRASGYT
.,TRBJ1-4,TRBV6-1,ASSEGGSSPLEKLF
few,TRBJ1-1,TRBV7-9,ASSLTGGASVAF
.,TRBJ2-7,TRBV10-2,ASRKGGTGAYEQY
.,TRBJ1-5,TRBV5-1,ASSFTGGSNQPQH
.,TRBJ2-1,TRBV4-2,ASSQRTSGGSRYNEQF
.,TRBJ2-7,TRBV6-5,ASRLRGQGYEQY
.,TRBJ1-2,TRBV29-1,SVERGNANYGYT
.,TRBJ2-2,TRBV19,ASHPRGLSNTGELF
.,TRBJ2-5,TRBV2,ASRRDRGPETQY
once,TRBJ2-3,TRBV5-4,ASSLAGGMSTDTQY
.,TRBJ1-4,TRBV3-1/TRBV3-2,ASSLIRGEGEKLF
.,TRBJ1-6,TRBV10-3,AIRGGTGENSPLH
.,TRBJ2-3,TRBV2,ASSDVTGTDTQY